The clone carrying this TCR beta chain was recorded at least ten times. As yet, its antigen is unknown. The authors made TCR cDNA by 5'RACE template switching, adding a universal primer site and UMIs. From the 5' RACE reads, TCRdb called clonotypes with MiXCR, one entry per CDR3 protein. This table has some 69,000 distinct CDR3 sequences, approximately 5% appearing once. Trimming took 7 bases from V and 3 from J, leaving 10 bases between them. The CDR3 sequence is 13 residues long. The data were obtained in a study of T cells after yellow fever vaccination. Study results and limitations: Peaking on day 5 versus 15, the secondary response was faster but weaker. The presence of abundant clonotypes contaminating from the bulk population was possible in FACS-sorted repertoires.

The chain has TRBV12-3 or TRBV12-4 and TRBJ1-3; D ambiguous. The sequence derives from a man younger than 35 who received the YFV17D yellow fever vaccine. The sample here was CD4+ T cells sorted from PBMCs, taken roughly 15 days after the first yellow fever vaccination. Written as DNA, the CDR3 is TGTGCCAGCAACCGGTTCGGTGGAAACACCATATATTTT. Its translation is CASNRFGGNTIYF.